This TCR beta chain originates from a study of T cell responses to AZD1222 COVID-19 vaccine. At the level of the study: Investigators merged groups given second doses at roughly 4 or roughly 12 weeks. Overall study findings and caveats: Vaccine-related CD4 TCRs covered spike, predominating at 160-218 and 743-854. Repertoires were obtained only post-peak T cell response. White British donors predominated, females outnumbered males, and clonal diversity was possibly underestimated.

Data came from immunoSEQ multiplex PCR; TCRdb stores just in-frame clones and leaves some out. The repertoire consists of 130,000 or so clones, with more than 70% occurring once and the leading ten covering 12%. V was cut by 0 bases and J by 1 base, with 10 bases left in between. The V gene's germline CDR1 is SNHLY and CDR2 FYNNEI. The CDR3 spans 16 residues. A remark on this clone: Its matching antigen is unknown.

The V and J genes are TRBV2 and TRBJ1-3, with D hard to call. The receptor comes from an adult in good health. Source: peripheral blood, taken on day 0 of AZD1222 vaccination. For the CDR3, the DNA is TGTGCCAGCAGTGAAGCAAGGTGGGAATCTGGAAACACCATATATTTT. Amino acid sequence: CASSEARWESGNTIYF. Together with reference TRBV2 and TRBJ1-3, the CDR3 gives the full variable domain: EPEVTQTPSHQVTQMGQEVILRCVPISNHLYFYWYRQILGQKVEFLVSFYNNEISEKSEIFDDQFSVERPDGSNFTLKIRSTKLEDSAMYFCASSEARWESGNTIYFGEGSWLTVV.